The rows below give T cell receptor beta chains drawn from one sample of a study of cytomegalovirus exposure and HLA in healthy donors. The method was immunoSEQ multiplex PCR; TCRdb's version includes in-frame clones alone and lacks a portion of them. The table records under 200,000 clones, about 76% of them present only once. Specimen: PBMCs. Every receptor here comes from a male donor in good health and CMV-seropositive. The CDR3 runs from the conserved cysteine through the conserved F or W. The D gene is left open where the match is weak. For some rows the clone size is stated as once, few or many, or as a class when expanded; others skip it.

j_call: TRBJ1-1
clone_size: NA
v_call: TRBV5-1
d_call: NA
cdr3_nt: TGCGCCAGCAGCTTACGGGACTCTAGCATGAACACTGAAGCTTTCTTT
cdr3_aa: CASSLRDSSMNTEAFF

j_call: TRBJ2-5
clone_size: NA
v_call: TRBV5-1
d_call: TRBD2
cdr3_nt: TGCGCCAGCAGCCCAAGCGGGGGGACCCAAGAGACCCAGTACTTC
cdr3_aa: CASSPSGGTQETQYF

j_call: TRBJ2-7
clone_size: NA
v_call: TRBV2
d_call: NA
cdr3_nt: TGTGCCAGCAGTGAAGACAGGACTACCTACGAGCAGTACTTC
cdr3_aa: CASSEDRTTYEQYF

j_call: TRBJ2-1
clone_size: NA
v_call: TRBV7-9
d_call: NA
cdr3_nt: TGTGCCAGCAGCTCGACAGGCCCTGGGCAGTTCTTC
cdr3_aa: CASSSTGPGQFF

j_call: TRBJ2-5
clone_size: NA
v_call: TRBV9
d_call: TRBD2
cdr3_nt: TGTGCCAGCAGCGAGCAGGGGACTAGCGGGGGGTTGGGGGGAGAGACCCAGTACTTC
cdr3_aa: CASSEQGTSGGLGGETQYF

j_call: TRBJ1-1
clone_size: NA
v_call: TRBV2
d_call: TRBD1
cdr3_nt: TGTGCCAGCACCGCCCACCGGGTGGGACAGGGGTTTATCGGGGACACTGAAGCTTTCTTT
cdr3_aa: CASTAHRVGQGFIGDTEAFF

j_call: TRBJ1-1
clone_size: NA
v_call: TRBV6-1
d_call: NA
cdr3_nt: TGTGCCAGCACTTTACAGCTGAACACTGAAGCTTTCTTT
cdr3_aa: CASTLQLNTEAFF

j_call: TRBJ1-6
clone_size: NA
v_call: TRBV19
d_call: NA
cdr3_nt: TGTGCCAGTAGTCTTGTGATAGATAATTCACCCCTCCACTTT
cdr3_aa: CASSLVIDNSPLHF

j_call: TRBJ1-5
clone_size: NA
v_call: TRBV28
d_call: NA
cdr3_nt: TGTGCCAGCAGCTTTACCTCCGGGGGGAATCAGCCCCAGCATTTT
cdr3_aa: CASSFTSGGNQPQHF

j_call: TRBJ2-7
clone_size: NA
v_call: TRBV6-1
d_call: TRBD2
cdr3_nt: TGTGCCAGCAGTGACGAAGAAGCGGGACTAGCGGTCTACGAGCAGTACTTC
cdr3_aa: CASSDEEAGLAVYEQYF

j_call: TRBJ2-3
clone_size: NA
v_call: TRBV7-8
d_call: NA
cdr3_nt: TGTGCCAGCAGCTGGCGCACAGATACGCAGTATTTT
cdr3_aa: CASSWRTDTQYF

j_call: TRBJ1-6
clone_size: NA
v_call: TRBV7-6
d_call: TRBD1
cdr3_nt: TGTGCCAGCAGCTCCGCGGACAGGTCTGATTCACCCCTCCACTTT
cdr3_aa: CASSSADRSDSPLHF

j_call: TRBJ2-6
clone_size: NA
v_call: TRBV11-2
d_call: NA
cdr3_nt: TGTGCCAGCAGCTTAGGCCGGGTTGGGGCCAACGTCCTGACTTTC
cdr3_aa: CASSLGRVGANVLTF

j_call: TRBJ2-7
clone_size: NA
v_call: TRBV9
d_call: TRBD1
cdr3_nt: TGTGCCAGCAGCACCCGGGACAGGGGTTCCTACGAGCAGTACTTC
cdr3_aa: CASSTRDRGSYEQYF

j_call: TRBJ2-1
clone_size: NA
v_call: TRBV29-1
d_call: TRBD2
cdr3_nt: TGCAGCGCCCGACCGGGACTAGCGGGGAACAATGAGCAGTTCTTC
cdr3_aa: CSARPGLAGNNEQFF

j_call: TRBJ2-3
clone_size: NA
v_call: TRBV4-1
d_call: NA
cdr3_nt: TGCGCCAGCAGCCAAGTATCGAAGGGGATGGATACGCAGTATTTT
cdr3_aa: CASSQVSKGMDTQYF

j_call: TRBJ1-5
clone_size: NA
v_call: TRBV18
d_call: NA
cdr3_nt: TGTGCCAGCTCACCACAAAGGGGAAATCAGCCCCAGCATTTT
cdr3_aa: CASSPQRGNQPQHF

j_call: TRBJ2-7
clone_size: once
v_call: TRBV6-5
d_call: NA
cdr3_nt: TGTGCCAGCAGTTACTCAGCAGGGGCCTCCTACGAGCAGTACTTC
cdr3_aa: CASSYSAGASYEQYF

j_call: TRBJ2-7
clone_size: once
v_call: TRBV14
d_call: NA
cdr3_nt: TGTGCCAGCAGCCTCCGACTGGGCGAGCAGTACTTC
cdr3_aa: CASSLRLGEQYF

j_call: TRBJ1-2
clone_size: NA
v_call: TRBV29-1
d_call: NA
cdr3_nt: TGCAGCGTTGATAATGTAGGGTCAGGGAGCTACACCTTC
cdr3_aa: CSVDNVGSGSYTF

j_call: TRBJ2-2
clone_size: NA
v_call: TRBV7-3
d_call: NA
cdr3_nt: TGTGCCAGCAGCTTGTCAGCAGGGGTGAGCGGGGAGCTGTTTTTT
cdr3_aa: CASSLSAGVSGELFF

j_call: TRBJ2-6
clone_size: NA
v_call: TRBV5-1
d_call: NA
cdr3_nt: TGCGCCAGCAGCCACACAGGGAAGGCCAGCTCTGGGGCCAACGTCCTGACTTTC
cdr3_aa: CASSHTGKASSGANVLTF

j_call: TRBJ2-3
clone_size: NA
v_call: TRBV5-1
d_call: TRBD1
cdr3_nt: TGCGCCAGCACTCCGGGACAGAGCACAGATACGCAGTATTTT
cdr3_aa: CASTPGQSTDTQYF

j_call: TRBJ2-1
clone_size: NA
v_call: TRBV7-8
d_call: NA
cdr3_nt: TGTGCCAGCAGCTTAGCGATATACAGGGCCTACCTCAATGAGCAGTTCTTC
cdr3_aa: CASSLAIYRAYLNEQFF

j_call: TRBJ2-2
clone_size: NA
v_call: TRBV25-1
d_call: TRBD1
cdr3_nt: TGTGCCAGCATCGCGACAGGGGGGTACACCGGGGAGCTGTTTTTT
cdr3_aa: CASIATGGYTGELFF

j_call: TRBJ2-3
clone_size: NA
v_call: TRBV5-6
d_call: TRBD2
cdr3_nt: TGTGCCAGCAGCCTGGACGGACTAGCGGGGGGTACAGATACGCAGTATTTT
cdr3_aa: CASSLDGLAGGTDTQYF

j_call: TRBJ1-2
clone_size: NA
v_call: TRBV12-5
d_call: TRBD1
cdr3_nt: TGTGCTAGTGGTCGGGACAGGGGGCTACATGGCTACACCTTC
cdr3_aa: CASGRDRGLHGYTF

j_call: TRBJ1-4
clone_size: NA
v_call: TRBV5-1
d_call: NA
cdr3_nt: TGCGCCAGCAGCACAAACTTACAGGACCCAAATGAAAAACTGTTTTTT
cdr3_aa: CASSTNLQDPNEKLFF

j_call: TRBJ2-7
clone_size: NA
v_call: TRBV7-9
d_call: NA
cdr3_nt: TGTGCCAGCAGTCTCCTTGTGGCAGGGGCCTACGAGCAGTACTTC
cdr3_aa: CASSLLVAGAYEQYF

j_call: TRBJ2-7
clone_size: NA
v_call: TRBV9
d_call: TRBD1
cdr3_nt: TGTGCCAGCAGCCTAACGGGACAGGGGGCGTACGAGCAGTACTTC
cdr3_aa: CASSLTGQGAYEQYF

j_call: TRBJ2-2
clone_size: NA
v_call: TRBV19
d_call: NA
cdr3_nt: TGTGCCAGTAGGGACAACTCGAACACCGGGGAGCTGTTTTTT
cdr3_aa: CASRDNSNTGELFF

j_call: TRBJ2-7
clone_size: NA
v_call: TRBV5-6
d_call: NA
cdr3_nt: TGTGCCAGCAGCTTGGGGCCCAACGAGCAGTACTTC
cdr3_aa: CASSLGPNEQYF

j_call: TRBJ2-2
clone_size: NA
v_call: TRBV4-1
d_call: NA
cdr3_nt: TGCGCCAGCAGCCAAGCAGGGTATGGAGTGAGCACCGGGGAGCTGTTTTTT
cdr3_aa: CASSQAGYGVSTGELFF

j_call: TRBJ2-1
clone_size: NA
v_call: TRBV11-3
d_call: TRBD2
cdr3_nt: TGTGCCAGCAGCTTACGTCTAGCGGCGTCCTACAATGAGCAGTTCTTC
cdr3_aa: CASSLRLAASYNEQFF

j_call: TRBJ2-7
clone_size: once
v_call: TRBV5-1
d_call: NA
cdr3_nt: TGCGCCAGCAGCTTGAGGACAAGGGCCCCCCGACAGCAGTACTTC
cdr3_aa: CASSLRTRAPRQQYF

j_call: TRBJ2-5
clone_size: NA
v_call: TRBV28
d_call: TRBD2
cdr3_nt: TGTGCCAGCAGTCAGGGACTAGCGGTGTACAAAGAGACCCAGTACTTC
cdr3_aa: CASSQGLAVYKETQYF

j_call: TRBJ2-5
clone_size: NA
v_call: TRBV11-3
d_call: TRBD2
cdr3_nt: TGTGCCAGCAGCCCGGGACTAGCCGGGAAGGGGTTAGAGACCCAGTACTTC
cdr3_aa: CASSPGLAGKGLETQYF

j_call: TRBJ2-7
clone_size: NA
v_call: TRBV7-2
d_call: NA
cdr3_nt: TGTGCCAGCAGCTTAGCATCGACTACCCTACTGGGCGAGCAGTACTTC
cdr3_aa: CASSLASTTLLGEQYF

j_call: TRBJ2-3
clone_size: NA
v_call: TRBV30
d_call: TRBD2
cdr3_nt: TGTGCCTGGAGTGTTGGACTGCCGGGAGGTGCAAATACGCAGTATTTT
cdr3_aa: CAWSVGLPGGANTQYF

j_call: TRBJ2-1
clone_size: few
v_call: TRBV15
d_call: NA
cdr3_nt: TGTGCCACCAGCAGAGATGGCGGGGAATACAATGAGCAGTTCTTC
cdr3_aa: CATSRDGGEYNEQFF

j_call: TRBJ1-2
clone_size: few
v_call: TRBV7-8
d_call: TRBD1
cdr3_nt: TGTGCCAGCAGCTTAACAGGGGCGGGGAACTATGGCTACACCTTC
cdr3_aa: CASSLTGAGNYGYTF

j_call: TRBJ2-5
clone_size: NA
v_call: TRBV7-8
d_call: TRBD2
cdr3_nt: TGTGCCAGCCGCCGAGGTCGGGGACTAAAAGAGACCCAGTACTTC
cdr3_aa: CASRRGRGLKETQYF

j_call: TRBJ1-6
clone_size: NA
v_call: TRBV6-5
d_call: TRBD1
cdr3_nt: TGTGCCAGCAGGCCCGGGACAGGGGGCCAATCACCCCTCCACTTT
cdr3_aa: CASRPGTGGQSPLHF

j_call: TRBJ2-2
clone_size: NA
v_call: TRBV20-1
d_call: NA
cdr3_nt: TGCAGTGCTAGGGGGCCCGGGGAGCTGTTTTTT
cdr3_aa: CSARGPGELFF

j_call: TRBJ2-1
clone_size: NA
v_call: TRBV7-9
d_call: NA
cdr3_nt: TGTGCCAGCAGCCCCCTCGTTTCTAGCTCCTACAATGAGCAGTTCTTC
cdr3_aa: CASSPLVSSSYNEQFF

j_call: TRBJ1-3
clone_size: NA
v_call: TRBV9
d_call: NA
cdr3_nt: TGTGCCAGCAGCGTAGATGGCAGCTCTGGAAACACCATATATTTT
cdr3_aa: CASSVDGSSGNTIYF